This T cell receptor (beta chain) was sequenced in a study of blood T cell repertoires in COVID-19. Study-level background: Sites across the United States, Italy and Spain contributed samples from acute and convalescent COVID-19. The analysed material was cDNA or gDNA that came from T cells, B-cell-depleted T cells, or PBMCs.

The germline CDR1 and CDR2 sequences are LGHDT and YNNKEL (reference sequence). The CDR3 extends over 11 amino acids. V trimming: 1 base; J trimming: 15 bases; junction bases outside the gene matches: 3. This table comes from immunoSEQ multiplex PCR, and its TCRdb copy is limited to in-frame clones, with some not included. The repertoire holds a few hundred thousand clones, with 84% as singletons. The sample taken for sequencing was peripheral blood. The TCR comes from a woman between 40 and 50 years old who had recovered from COVID-19. V and J are TRBV3-1 (or the pseudogene TRBV3-2) and TRBJ2-1; 7 bases align to TRBD2. CDR3 region: CASSQGLAPFF. DNA of the CDR3: TGTGCCAGCAGCCAAGGACTAGCACCGTTCTTC.